This T cell receptor beta chain was observed in a study of T cell changes during pregnancy in multiple sclerosis. Sequenced by immunoSEQ multiplex PCR; TCRdb stores in-frame clones only, minus some. The sample lists about 97,000 clones, 75% to 95% seen once, with about 3.4% in the top ten. The clonotype originates from a female donor with multiple sclerosis, enrolled in a pregnancy study. Sample: peripheral blood, taken in the second trimester of pregnancy.

The CDR3 sequence: CAISPIGGGLAFF. The CDR3 DNA sequence: TGTGCCATCAGTCCGATTGGCGGGGGGCTGGCTTTCTTT. The chain recombines TRBV10-3 with TRBJ1-1; maybe TRBD1 (6 bases). Germline CDR1 ENHRY, CDR2 SYGVKD. V was shortened by 5 bases and J by 11 bases, with 18 bases between the two germline ends. The length of the CDR3 is 13 residues.